What follows is one T cell receptor beta chain and its context. No antigen is known for it. No quality values exist for individual bases; no much larger clone is one base distant. Cells with a CD4+CD8-CD45RO-CD45RA+ profile were isolated by FACS and defined as naive CD4+ T cells, and those with a CD8+CD4-CD45RA+CD27bright profile were defined as naive CD8+ T cells. The antibodies used for sorting targeted CD4 (RPA-T4), CD8 (SK1), CD27 (O323), CD45RA (HI100) and CD45RO (UCHL1). Counted from cysteine to phenylalanine, this CDR3 has 14 amino acids. CDR3 DNA is the only sequence kept; it has 42 bases, read in frame from the first base. V gives up 4 bases and J gives up 5 bases, and the segment between their germline ends measures 15 bases. CDR1 and CDR2 are drawn from the germline V gene (reference sequence): SGHNT, YYREEE. This specimen belongs to a study of healthy donors' naive CD4 and CD8 T cells (dated by TCRdb to the mid-2010s). Regarding the research as a whole: Donors were selected to cover three age groups (20-25, 40-50 and 60-70 years, roughly 6 each), with a mean age of approximately 44, and half of the donors were female. Donors were HLA-typed by sequencing at HLA-A, -B, -C, -DRB1, -DQB1 and -DPB1 using the SBTexcellerator protocol, an ABI3130xl analyzer and SBTengine software. Peripheral blood mononuclear cells were collected from roughly 17 healthy, unrelated individuals. To examine how TCR variation is linked to lineage commitment, the study sequenced rearranged TCR alpha and beta chains from naive CD4+ and CD8+ T cells. For TCR alpha, a new primer set was designed to cover all functional IMGT alpha gene variants, and all other steps followed the beta-chain workflow. General study outcomes and caveats: Because the alpha and beta chains were sequenced in bulk, pairing them was not possible, and so effects of the combined chains went unevaluated. In both chains, CD4+ lineage was associated with a positively charged CDR3, and CD8+ lineage was associated with a negatively charged CDR3. Possible repertoire bias from homeostatic proliferation of naive T cells was not directly addressed. Reportedly, most V and J gene segments showed bias between naive CD4+ and CD8+ cells, and this bias held consistently across donors regardless of HLA genotype. V genes, J genes and CDR3 charge together appeared to explain around 13% of CD4/CD8 propensity variance, in a largely additive manner.

TCRdb lists the instrument as 454 GS FLX Titanium. TCR libraries were built from roughly 500 ng of total RNA with a previously published linear amplification protocol. Sequencing was carried out on the Roche/454 Genome Sequencer using Titanium chemistry. Per the source publication's procedure: About 78,000 rearranged TCR alpha transcripts were sequenced from 5 or 6 of the healthy donors. Duplicate transcripts were removed, and unique TCR clonotypes were defined by the CDR3 junction according to IMGT nomenclature. In R 2.13.0, logistic regression modeled CD4 versus CD8 status on V and J genes, adjusting for donor effects, with Bonferroni correction for multiple testing. TCRdb passed the public sequencing reads through fastp at Q25 and MiXCR, retaining productive beta sequences. Each CDR3 protein appears once, grouped with its most common genes and DNA. The V and J calls reflect TCRdb's pipeline rather than the authors' work. In all, the sample holds 150,000 to 200,000 distinct CDR3 sequences, and about 74% of those were seen once. 2.3% of the sample lies in the top ten.

This clonotype originated in a pool of human donors in good health; the sample pools cells from several healthy donors. What was sequenced was naive CD4+ and CD8+ T cells sorted from blood, pooled from several donors. The cell subset or site label corresponds to: FACS-sorted naive CD4+ (CD45RO-CD45RA+) and naive CD8+ (CD45RA+CD27bright) T cells. This chain joins TRBV5-4 to TRBJ1-2; no D gene call is confident. This receptor has the CDR3 CASSTWDLKYGYTF. In nucleotides, the sequence is TGTGCCAGCAGCACCTGGGATCTGAAATATGGCTACACCTTC.